This TCR beta chain was identified during a study of Ad26.COV2.S vaccination and SARS-CoV-2 variants. As to this clone: The antigen is not known.

Method: immunoSEQ multiplex PCR; TCRdb's copy keeps in-frame clones and lacks some. The sample shows some 350,000 clones, 92% of them seen only once. General study points: Reportedly, spike-specific CD8+ and CD4+ T cell responses achieved substantial breadth once vaccination had taken place. It is possible that the TCR breadth and depth analyses underestimated the total T cell responses. Across vaccine and placebo recipients, the breadth of non-spike TCRs was similar.

Germline values: CDR1 SEHNR, CDR2 FQNEAQ (reference sequence). CDR3 size: 13 residues. Trimming shortened V by 7 bases and J by 6 bases, and 15 bases separated the two germline ends. The rearrangement links TRBV7-9 to TRBJ1-1, with no clear D. The material was peripheral blood, obtained after recovery from COVID-19. The sequence was obtained from a human donor who had recovered from COVID-19. CDR3: CASTSLLTAEAFF. The CDR3 DNA is TGTGCCAGCACCTCGTTGCTCACAGCTGAAGCTTTCTTT.